The clone carrying this T cell receptor (beta chain) was seen more than once but under ten times. Its antigen is not known. This sample stems from a study of T-cell memory formation after mild COVID-19. Study context: For the most part, TCR clusters were specific to one donor.

The length of the CDR3 is 14 residues. Trimming cost V 0 bases and J 5 bases, with 7 bases left between them. In germline, CDR1 is LGHNA, CDR2 YSLEER. Using its own MiXCR run on the 5' RACE reads, TCRdb lists one record per CDR3 protein. This table has some 350,000 distinct CDR3 sequences, roughly 15% appearing once. General study points: Clones contracting day 15 to 85 were balanced CD4/CD8; later expanders leaned CD4+. The second-wave clones peaking on day 37 were not confirmed as SARS-CoV-2-specific. CD4+ clones that contracted lay mainly in CM and EM; CD8+ ones lay in EMRA.

The rearrangement uses TRBV4-3 and TRBJ2-2; D remains ambiguous. The sequenced sample consisted of PBMCs or a T cell subset sorted from them (not recorded which). This clonotype was sampled from a man aged 18 to 30 who had mild COVID-19 (a few samples of this study predate the infection). Cell type and time point are not known. CDR3 in DNA: TGCGCCAGCAGCCAAGATGGGGATACCGGGGAGCTGTTTTTT. This codes for CASSQDGDTGELFF.